A single sample gave rise to the 2 T cell receptor beta chains below, sequenced in a study of T cell repertoires in cytomegalovirus infection. One entry per CDR3 protein results from TCRdb running MiXCR on the reads. The sample includes hundreds of thousands of distinct CDR3 sequences, 24% of them seen just once. The sample comprised CD8+ T cells from PBMCs. Every receptor here comes from a human donor in good health (CMV status not recorded). Some clones in this sample may be carry-over from other donors' samples.

As concerns this clonotype: One base away lies a much larger clone, so this may be a sequencing read error. The gene calls are TRBV7-3 and TRBJ2-1; TRBD1 aligns across 10 bases. V was clipped by 1 base and J by 4 bases; unmatched bases: 7. The CDR3 spans 17 residues. From germline, CDR1 is SGHTA and CDR2 FQGTGA. The CDR3 region is CASSLIPGTGDYNEQFF. CDR3 coding DNA: TGTGCCAGCAGCTTAATTCCGGGGACAGGGGATTACAATGAGCAGTTCTTC. Drawing the rest from reference TRBV7-3 and TRBJ2-1, the complete variable domain is GAGVSQTPSNKVTEKGKYVELRCDPISGHTALYWYRQSLGQGPEFLIYFQGTGAADDSGLPNDRFFAVRPEGSVSTLKIQRTERGDSAVYLCASSLIPGTGDYNEQFFGPGTRLTVL.

On this clonotype itself: Possible read error: a much larger clone is one base away. DNA of the CDR3: TGCGCCAGCAGCCAAGAGGGGACAGTCTACGAGCAGTACTTC. Its translation: CASSQEGTVYEQYF. J is TRBJ2-7 and V is TRBV4-1; 7 bases line up with TRBD1. V lost 0 bases, J lost 3 bases, and 2 bases stayed unmatched. The CDR3 has 14 amino acids. Germline lookup yields CDR1 MGHRA and CDR2 YSYEKL.